This T cell receptor (beta chain) was identified during a study of graft-versus-host responses after intestinal transplantation. On the study more broadly: The transplants performed in recipients were multivisceral, liver-intestinal, or isolated intestinal. Among the recipients, all got anti-thymocyte globulin induction and then tacrolimus and steroids for roughly three years. Study-level results: GvH clones detected in recipient marrow included some appearing first in ileum or blood. With peak circulating GvH clone levels came an association with early post-transplant HvG declines.

With respect to this clone: Its antigen is still unknown.

Germline CDR1 and CDR2: MNHEY and SMNVEV (reference sequence). The CDR3 sequence is 16 residues long. V was cut by 5 bases and J by 1 base, with 17 bases left in between. Measured with immunoSEQ multiplex PCR; TCRdb has only the in-frame clones, and not every one. The table includes approximately 93,000 clones, 80% to 95% detected once. This receptor was identified in a human donor who was the organ donor for an intestinal transplant. The chain employs TRBV27 and TRBJ1-1, with a tentative D call TRBD1 (5 bases). Specimen: unstimulated CD8+ T cells sorted from spleen or lymph node cells, collected before transplant. This CDR3 reads CASSPLWVGGNTEAFF. The CDR3 DNA is TGTGCCAGCAGTCCTCTTTGGGTCGGGGGGAACACTGAAGCTTTCTTT.